Listed below are T cell receptor beta chains from one sample, sequenced in a study of CD8+CD57+ T cells in acquired aplastic anemia. Using its own MiXCR run on the reads, TCRdb lists one record per CDR3 protein. The repertoire has around 200,000 distinct CDR3 sequences, 48% of them found once; the top ten carry about 1.8%. The sequenced sample was sorted CD4+, CD8+, or CD8+CD57+ T cells (not recorded which) from PBMCs. The origin of the receptors is a human donor with aplastic anemia. Each CDR3 is given with its conserved first and last residue. D genes are given only for firm matches. Not every row has a clone size; where given, it reads once, few, many or a size class.

D gene: NA
J gene: TRBJ2-3
clone size: many
V gene: TRBV12-3/TRBV12-4
CDR3 DNA: TGTGCCAGCAAGGTCACGGGGCTGGGGGATACGCAGTATTTT
CDR3 protein: CASKVTGLGDTQYF

D gene: NA
J gene: TRBJ2-1
clone size: many
V gene: TRBV20-1
CDR3 DNA: TGCAGTGCTAGTCCGGTGAGCTCCTACAATGAGCAGTTCTTC
CDR3 protein: CSASPVSSYNEQFF

D gene: NA
J gene: TRBJ2-2
clone size: many
V gene: TRBV9
CDR3 DNA: TGTGCCAGCAGCCTGTGGGACACCGGGGAGCTGTTTTTT
CDR3 protein: CASSLWDTGELFF

D gene: TRBD1
J gene: TRBJ1-2
clone size: NA
V gene: TRBV7-9
CDR3 DNA: TGTGCCAGCAGTTCATACCGGGACAGATATGGCTACACCTTC
CDR3 protein: CASSSYRDRYGYTF

D gene: TRBD1
J gene: TRBJ2-7
clone size: NA
V gene: TRBV6-4
CDR3 DNA: TGTGCCACCAGTGATTCCAGCGGACGAACCGGGACAGATTTTTACGAGCAGTACTTC
CDR3 protein: CATSDSSGRTGTDFYEQYF

D gene: TRBD1
J gene: TRBJ1-5
clone size: NA
V gene: TRBV27
CDR3 DNA: TGTGCCAGCAGTTTATGGGGTACAGGGGTCATGCATTTT
CDR3 protein: CASSLWGTGVMHF

D gene: NA
J gene: TRBJ1-2
clone size: NA
V gene: TRBV11-1
CDR3 DNA: TGTGCCAGCAGCTTAGCGCCGGGGCGCAACTATGGCTACACCTTC
CDR3 protein: CASSLAPGRNYGYTF

D gene: TRBD2
J gene: TRBJ2-3
clone size: NA
V gene: TRBV10-2
CDR3 DNA: TGCGCCAGCAGTGACTGGTCTAGCGGAGATACGCAGTATTTT
CDR3 protein: CASSDWSSGDTQYF

D gene: TRBD2
J gene: TRBJ2-3
clone size: many
V gene: TRBV5-4
CDR3 DNA: TGTGCCAGCAGCTTGGCCGTCCGGGGGGGCCATACAAGCACAGATACGCAGTATTTT
CDR3 protein: CASSLAVRGGHTSTDTQYF

D gene: NA
J gene: TRBJ1-5
clone size: NA
V gene: TRBV6-1
CDR3 DNA: TGTGCCAGCAGCCTCGTTGGGGGGGCTGGCCAGCCCCAGCATTTT
CDR3 protein: CASSLVGGAGQPQHF

D gene: TRBD2
J gene: TRBJ2-3
clone size: NA
V gene: TRBV19
CDR3 DNA: TGTGCCAGCAAGACTAGCGGGACCACAGAAACGCAGTACTTT
CDR3 protein: CASKTSGTTETQYF

D gene: NA
J gene: TRBJ2-1
clone size: NA
V gene: TRBV20-1
CDR3 DNA: TGCAGTGCTAGGGGGGAGGCGACAGTGGCTCCTTACAATGAGCAGTTCTTC
CDR3 protein: CSARGEATVAPYNEQFF

D gene: NA
J gene: TRBJ2-7
clone size: once
V gene: TRBV20-1
CDR3 DNA: TGCAGTGCTGGGGCCAATAACTACGAGCAGTACTTC
CDR3 protein: CSAGANNYEQYF

D gene: NA
J gene: TRBJ1-1
clone size: few
V gene: TRBV19
CDR3 DNA: TGTGCCAGTAGTATGGACCTTGGCACTGAAGCTTTCTTT
CDR3 protein: CASSMDLGTEAFF

D gene: TRBD1
J gene: TRBJ1-2
clone size: many
V gene: TRBV19
CDR3 DNA: TGTGCCAGTAGTATCGGGACAGGGGGAGGCTATGGCTACACCTTC
CDR3 protein: CASSIGTGGGYGYTF

D gene: TRBD1
J gene: TRBJ2-7
clone size: NA
V gene: TRBV10-3
CDR3 DNA: TGTGCCATCAGTGGGGGACAGGGGATTGGGCCTTACGAGCAGTACTTC
CDR3 protein: CAISGGQGIGPYEQYF

D gene: NA
J gene: TRBJ1-2
clone size: few
V gene: TRBV29-1
CDR3 DNA: TGCAGCGTTGAAGTCGGGGGGGAAGGCTACACCTTC
CDR3 protein: CSVEVGGEGYTF

D gene: NA
J gene: TRBJ1-6
clone size: NA
V gene: TRBV20-1
CDR3 DNA: TGCAGTGCTAGCAGGACGGGTTATAATTCACCCCTCCACTTT
CDR3 protein: CSASRTGYNSPLHF

D gene: NA
J gene: TRBJ2-7
clone size: many
V gene: TRBV20-1
CDR3 DNA: TGCAGTGCTAGGGACTTCTTTAAGGGCCCCTACGAGCAGTACTTC
CDR3 protein: CSARDFFKGPYEQYF

D gene: TRBD1
J gene: TRBJ2-7
clone size: NA
V gene: TRBV28
CDR3 DNA: TGTGCCAGCTTTGGACAGGGGGTAAGAGAGCCCCACGAGCAGTACTTC
CDR3 protein: CASFGQGVREPHEQYF

D gene: TRBD1
J gene: TRBJ1-6
clone size: many
V gene: TRBV3-1
CDR3 DNA: TGTGCCAGCAGCCAAGCTGGTGGGACAGGGGGAAATTCACCCCTCCACTTT
CDR3 protein: CASSQAGGTGGNSPLHF

D gene: NA
J gene: TRBJ2-1
clone size: NA
V gene: TRBV10-3
CDR3 DNA: TGTGCCATCAGTGAGCACGGGACCAGCTCCTACAATGAGCAGTTCTTC
CDR3 protein: CAISEHGTSSYNEQFF

D gene: NA
J gene: TRBJ1-2
clone size: NA
V gene: TRBV5-5
CDR3 DNA: TGTGCCAGCAGCTTGGAGTTTGGGGCTAACTATGGCTACACCTTC
CDR3 protein: CASSLEFGANYGYTF

D gene: NA
J gene: TRBJ1-1
clone size: many
V gene: TRBV19
CDR3 DNA: TGTGCCAGTAGTATAGGTGCAGGGGAGACCACTGAAGCTTTCTTT
CDR3 protein: CASSIGAGETTEAFF

D gene: TRBD2
J gene: TRBJ2-1
clone size: many
V gene: TRBV2
CDR3 DNA: TGTGCCAGCAGCAGCGGGGGGGCCTACAATGAGCAGTTCTTC
CDR3 protein: CASSSGGAYNEQFF

D gene: NA
J gene: TRBJ1-2
clone size: NA
V gene: TRBV10-3
CDR3 DNA: TGTGCCATCGACTCCGGGATCGGCTACACCTTC
CDR3 protein: CAIDSGIGYTF

D gene: NA
J gene: TRBJ1-1
clone size: NA
V gene: TRBV6-5
CDR3 DNA: TGTGCCAGCAGTTTTAGCGGGTTTGAAGCTTTCTTT
CDR3 protein: CASSFSGFEAFF

D gene: NA
J gene: TRBJ1-6
clone size: NA
V gene: TRBV6-2/TRBV6-3
CDR3 DNA: TGTGCCAGCAGTTACTCAGGGACATCAAGTTCACCCCTCCACTTT
CDR3 protein: CASSYSGTSSSPLHF

D gene: TRBD2
J gene: TRBJ2-7
clone size: few
V gene: TRBV9
CDR3 DNA: TGTGCCAGCAGCGTAGGTTATCCGGGACTAGGTAACGAGCAGTACTTC
CDR3 protein: CASSVGYPGLGNEQYF

D gene: NA
J gene: TRBJ2-3
clone size: few
V gene: TRBV24-1
CDR3 DNA: TGTGCCACCAGTTCGGCAGATACGCAGTATTTT
CDR3 protein: CATSSADTQYF

D gene: NA
J gene: TRBJ2-2
clone size: NA
V gene: TRBV5-4
CDR3 DNA: TGTGCCAGCAGCTATACTATCAGGGACACCGGGGAGCTGTTTTTT
CDR3 protein: CASSYTIRDTGELFF

D gene: TRBD2
J gene: TRBJ2-7
clone size: NA
V gene: TRBV5-6
CDR3 DNA: TGTGCCAGCAGCCCCGGGACTAGCGTCTACGAGCAGTACTTC
CDR3 protein: CASSPGTSVYEQYF

D gene: TRBD1
J gene: TRBJ1-2
clone size: once
V gene: TRBV7-6
CDR3 DNA: TGTGCCAGCAGACAACAGGGGGACTATGGCTACACCTTC
CDR3 protein: CASRQQGDYGYTF

D gene: NA
J gene: TRBJ2-3
clone size: few
V gene: TRBV25-1
CDR3 DNA: TGTGCCAGCAGTGAATGGTTGCGGGGAAGCACAGATACGCAGTATTTT
CDR3 protein: CASSEWLRGSTDTQYF

D gene: NA
J gene: TRBJ2-7
clone size: NA
V gene: TRBV14
CDR3 DNA: TGTGCCAGCAGCCAAGCTGCGTCGGAGGAGCAGTACTTC
CDR3 protein: CASSQAASEEQYF

D gene: NA
J gene: TRBJ2-4
clone size: once
V gene: TRBV20-1
CDR3 DNA: TGCAGTGCTCACTTTAACAGGGTCGACATTCGGTACTTC
CDR3 protein: CSAHFNRVDIRYF

D gene: NA
J gene: TRBJ1-4
clone size: NA
V gene: TRBV9
CDR3 DNA: TGTGCCAGCAGACACTTAACAGGGAGGAAACTGTTTTTT
CDR3 protein: CASRHLTGRKLFF

D gene: NA
J gene: TRBJ1-1
clone size: NA
V gene: TRBV7-2
CDR3 DNA: TGTGCCAGCAGCTCCTCCGGGACAGAAGCTTTCTTT
CDR3 protein: CASSSSGTEAFF

D gene: NA
J gene: TRBJ2-5
clone size: NA
V gene: TRBV10-3
CDR3 DNA: TGTGCCATCGGCCTAGAGGAGACCCAGTACTTC
CDR3 protein: CAIGLEETQYF

D gene: NA
J gene: TRBJ2-1
clone size: few
V gene: TRBV10-3
CDR3 DNA: TGTGCCATCAGTGCCACAGGGCGTGAGCAGTTCTTC
CDR3 protein: CAISATGREQFF

D gene: NA
J gene: TRBJ1-1
clone size: NA
V gene: TRBV10-3
CDR3 DNA: TGTGCCATCAGTGACGGGACTCTCAACATTGCTGAAGCTTTCTTT
CDR3 protein: CAISDGTLNIAEAFF

D gene: NA
J gene: TRBJ1-6
clone size: NA
V gene: TRBV20-1
CDR3 DNA: TGCAGTCCTGACAGCGAGCCCTATAATTCACCCCTCCACTTT
CDR3 protein: CSPDSEPYNSPLHF

D gene: NA
J gene: TRBJ1-1
clone size: NA
V gene: TRBV3-1
CDR3 DNA: TGTGCCAGCAGCCGGGGACGGCTGAACACTGAAGCTTTCTTT
CDR3 protein: CASSRGRLNTEAFF

D gene: NA
J gene: TRBJ1-5
clone size: NA
V gene: TRBV24-1
CDR3 DNA: TGTGCCACCAGTGATCTTCGGGGGGAAAGCAATCAGCCCCAGCATTTT
CDR3 protein: CATSDLRGESNQPQHF

D gene: NA
J gene: TRBJ1-6
clone size: NA
V gene: TRBV29-1
CDR3 DNA: TGCAGCGCCGCCGACCCCAATTCACCCCACCACTTT
CDR3 protein: CSAADPNSPHHF

D gene: TRBD1
J gene: TRBJ2-3
clone size: many
V gene: TRBV3-1
CDR3 DNA: TGTGCCAGCAGCCTCAACTTAGGACAGGGGATAGGTGGGAGCACAGATACGCAGTATTTT
CDR3 protein: CASSLNLGQGIGGSTDTQYF

D gene: TRBD2
J gene: TRBJ2-7
clone size: NA
V gene: TRBV20-1
CDR3 DNA: TGCAGTGCCAGGCGGGGGGTGTACGAGCAGTACTTC
CDR3 protein: CSARRGVYEQYF

D gene: TRBD2
J gene: TRBJ2-7
clone size: NA
V gene: TRBV14
CDR3 DNA: TGTGCCAGCAGCCAAGTTGGGACTAGCGGGAGTCGGTACTTC
CDR3 protein: CASSQVGTSGSRYF

D gene: TRBD1
J gene: TRBJ2-2
clone size: many
V gene: TRBV4-2
CDR3 DNA: TGTGCCAGCAGTTATGGGACAGGGGTAACCGGGGAGCTGTTTTTT
CDR3 protein: CASSYGTGVTGELFF

D gene: NA
J gene: TRBJ1-6
clone size: NA
V gene: TRBV7-2
CDR3 DNA: TGTGCCAGCAGCTTTGGGGCCGACCCGGGTTCACCCCTCCACTTT
CDR3 protein: CASSFGADPGSPLHF

D gene: NA
J gene: TRBJ2-5
clone size: many
V gene: TRBV5-1
CDR3 DNA: TGCGCCAGCAGCTTGGGTGTCTATGGGGGCGATTCTGAGACCCAGTACTTC
CDR3 protein: CASSLGVYGGDSETQYF

D gene: TRBD1
J gene: TRBJ2-1
clone size: NA
V gene: TRBV24-1
CDR3 DNA: TGTGCCACCAGTACCACAGGGGGGACGGCTGAGCAGTTCTTC
CDR3 protein: CATSTTGGTAEQFF

D gene: NA
J gene: TRBJ2-7
clone size: many
V gene: TRBV5-4
CDR3 DNA: TGTGCCAGCAGCCCCGAGACAGCTACGGGCTCCGAGCAGTACTTC
CDR3 protein: CASSPETATGSEQYF

D gene: TRBD1
J gene: TRBJ2-7
clone size: NA
V gene: TRBV5-6
CDR3 DNA: TGTGCCAGCAGCTTGGTCACAGGGGGCGCGGGCGAGCAGTACTTC
CDR3 protein: CASSLVTGGAGEQYF

D gene: NA
J gene: TRBJ2-7
clone size: NA
V gene: TRBV7-2
CDR3 DNA: TGTGCCAGCAGCTTATTCAGCACCCTCGAGCAGTACTTC
CDR3 protein: CASSLFSTLEQYF

D gene: TRBD2
J gene: TRBJ2-3
clone size: NA
V gene: TRBV3-1
CDR3 DNA: TGTGCCAGCGCCCTGACTAGCGAAGTAGATACGCAGTATTTT
CDR3 protein: CASALTSEVDTQYF

D gene: NA
J gene: TRBJ1-2
clone size: once
V gene: TRBV9
CDR3 DNA: TGTGCCAGCAGCGTAGGAGGGGCGGTTAAAGTTGGCTACACCTTC
CDR3 protein: CASSVGGAVKVGYTF

D gene: NA
J gene: TRBJ2-5
clone size: few
V gene: TRBV6-5
CDR3 DNA: TGTGCCAGCAGTAACCGGGACCGCCAGACCCAGTACTTC
CDR3 protein: CASSNRDRQTQYF

D gene: TRBD2
J gene: TRBJ2-3
clone size: NA
V gene: TRBV29-1
CDR3 DNA: TGCAGCGTTGAAGGAGTAGCGGGACTAGTAGGCACAGATACGCAGTATTTT
CDR3 protein: CSVEGVAGLVGTDTQYF

D gene: NA
J gene: TRBJ2-1
clone size: NA
V gene: TRBV29-1
CDR3 DNA: TGCAGCAGCCAGTGGACTGGAACCTACAATGAGCAGTTCTTC
CDR3 protein: CSSQWTGTYNEQFF